The clone carrying this T cell receptor (beta chain) came up many times. As yet, its antigen is unknown. The sample comes from a study of T cells in Graves' hyperthyroidism and ophthalmopathy. Broader study findings: Clonotypes that were expanded in thyroid above 0.001 mostly appeared in blood too.

TCR beta CDR3 region amplification was performed from RNA transcripts. TCR CDR3 underwent first-round RT-PCR with the HTBI primer set. TCRdb itself ran the multiplex PCR reads through MiXCR, one entry per CDR3 protein. The sample holds 600,000 or so distinct CDR3 sequences, approximately 14% seen once. The germline V gene encodes CDR1 MNHEY and CDR2 SMNVEV (reference sequence). The length of the CDR3 is 15 residues. The V end lost 0 bases, the J end lost 0 bases, and 9 bases lay between the germline ends. Diagnostic assessment was based on clinical symptoms, serum thyroxine and TRAb, thyroid ultrasound and orbital computed tomography. An approximately 10 ml volume of fresh peripheral blood provided the PBMCs.

This clonotype was obtained from a woman aged 45-59 years with Graves' ophthalmopathy. Sample: blood. This sequence joins TRBV27 and TRBJ2-7; D is unclear. The CDR3 loop is CASSLSGFGSYEQYF. CDR3 DNA sequence: TGTGCCAGCAGTTTATCCGGGTTCGGCTCCTACGAGCAGTACTTC.